This T cell receptor beta chain emerged from a study of cytomegalovirus exposure and HLA in healthy donors. Study results and limitations: Researchers counted 164 TCR beta chains as cytomegalovirus-associated.

Repertoires were generated with immunoSEQ multiplex PCR, while TCRdb's copy carries only in-frame clones and drops some. The sample yields some 110,000 clones, about nine tenths seen once. Germline loops: CDR1 PRHDT, CDR2 FYEKMQ (reference sequence). This CDR3 region has 14 residues. Unmatched junction bases numbered 5, after V lost 5 bases and J lost 4 bases. Concerning this clone itself: As yet, its antigen is unknown.

V is TRBV13 and J is TRBJ1-1; 9 bases fit TRBD1. This clonotype was sampled from a young man in good health and CMV-seronegative. The sample was PBMCs. The CDR3 loop is CASSQVTGGTEAFF. The CDR3 nucleotides read TGTGCCAGCAGCCAAGTGACAGGGGGCACTGAAGCTTTCTTT. The full variable domain, with the rest looked up from reference TRBV13 and TRBJ1-1, is AAGVIQSPRHLIKEKRETATLKCYPIPRHDTVYWYQQGPGQDPQFLISFYEKMQSDKGSIPDRFSAQQFSDYHSELNMSSLELGDSALYFCASSQVTGGTEAFFGQGTRLTVV.